The 27 T cell receptor beta chains in this list originate from one sample, sequenced in a study of blood T cell repertoires in COVID-19 (dated by TCRdb to 2018 to 2020). Library preparation used the immunoSEQ multiplex PCR assay. Sourced from immuneACCESS, this table was stored by TCRdb with only in-frame sequences that have V and J called. A share of the clones is absent; for the studies checked, an unresolved V gene accounts for under half, and the remainder has no known explanation. The sample table lists roughly 73,000 clones, roughly 74% of them with a count of one. The ten most abundant clones make up about 14% of the sample. The sample consisted of peripheral blood. Receptor source: a human donor in a cohort sampled during active COVID-19.

CDR3 sequence reads: CASSFRGGATDTQYF. The CDR3 DNA follows: TGTGCCAGCAGTTTCCGGGGTGGTGCGACAGATACGCAGTATTTT. The chain uses TRBV28 and TRBJ2-3; D is perhaps TRBD2 (5 bases). The length of the CDR3 is 15 residues. Per germline, CDR1 MDHEN and CDR2 SYDVKM. Deletions cut 3 bases from V and 3 bases from J, with 13 bases between.

This clone appeared once. This rearrangement joins TRBV6-5 to TRBJ2-7; D unresolved. Germline CDR1 MNHEY, CDR2 SVGAGI. The CDR3 sequence is 13 residues long. The V and J ends lost 5 bases and 6 bases respectively, with 14 bases between them. For the CDR3, the DNA is TGTGCCAGCAGTCCCTCCCGGTGGAGCGAGCAGTACTTC. It translates to CASSPSRWSEQYF.

In its sample, this clone was seen a few times. The chain employs TRBV29-1 and TRBJ2-7; TRBD1 aligns across 9 bases. The V and J ends lost 4 bases and 6 bases, in that order; junction bases with no gene match: 7. The CDR3 length is 13 residues. In germline, CDR1 is SQVTM, CDR2 ANQGSEA. The chain's CDR3 is CSVAGTGSSEQYF. CDR3 coding DNA: TGCAGCGTTGCCGGGACAGGGTCGTCCGAGCAGTACTTC.

The chain uses TRBV11-3 and TRBJ2-7; 8 nucleotides align to TRBD1. The CDR3 is made up of 16 amino acids. V was pared by 6 bases and J by 2 bases, with 12 bases of the junction left unmatched. From germline, CDR1 is SGHNT and CDR2 YENEEA. As DNA, the CDR3 is TGTGCCAGCAGTCCCTCCCGGACAGGGCTTCCCTACGAGCAGTACTTC. This encodes CASSPSRTGLPYEQYF.

The chain uses TRBV18 and TRBJ2-7; the D gene is possibly TRBD2 (6 bases). Trimming shortened V by 3 bases and J by 6 bases, and 18 bases separated the two germline ends. The CDR3 contains 15 residues. Per the germline V gene, CDR1 is KGHSH and CDR2 is LQKENI. DNA of the CDR3: TGTGCCAGCTCACCCTCTTTCGCGGGACTGAGCGAGCAGTACTTC. Translated: CASSPSFAGLSEQYF.

The chain employs TRBV12-5 and TRBJ2-7; perhaps TRBD1 as D (6 bases). CDR1 and CDR2 from the germline V gene are LGHNT and FRNRAP. The ends were cut back, 6 bases at V and 6 bases at J, with 6 bases in the middle. CDR3 length: 10 amino acids. The CDR3 DNA sequence: TGTGCTAGTGGACAGGGCGAGCAGTACTTC. Translated: CASGQGEQYF.

The J gene is TRBJ2-7, the V gene TRBV28; TRBD1 matches 7 bases. Losses at the gene ends were 5 bases for V and 3 bases for J; bases not matched to a gene: 10. In germline, CDR1 is MDHEN, CDR2 SYDVKM. CDR3 length: 15 residues. The CDR3 reads CASSPGTDINYEQYF. The CDR3 DNA sequence: TGTGCCAGCAGTCCCGGGACAGACATCAACTACGAGCAGTACTTC.

This clone was seen a single time. This sequence joins TRBV28 and TRBJ1-1, with D perhaps matching TRBD1 (6 bases). Per germline, CDR1 MDHEN and CDR2 SYDVKM. V shed 6 bases and J shed 8 bases, with 16 bases lying between them. The CDR3 sequence is 13 residues long. CDR3 sequence: CASSPGGGDEAFF. DNA of the CDR3: TGTGCCAGCAGCCCCGGGGGGGGCGACGAAGCTTTCTTT. The variable domain in full, with the rest retrieved from reference TRBV28 and TRBJ1-1, is DVKVTQSSRYLVKRTGEKVFLECVQDMDHENMFWYRQDPGLGLRLIYFSYDVKMKEKGDIPEGYSVSREKKERFSLILESASTNQTSMYLCASSPGGGDEAFFGQGTRLTVV.

The V and J genes are TRBV21-1 and TRBJ2-5; the table's D call of TRBD1 was not tested on the DNA. TRBV21-1 is reported as a pseudogene. CDR3 length: 13 amino acids. CDR3 loop: CASSNKDKKDQYF. The CDR3 DNA reads TGTGCCAGCAGCAACAAGGACAAAAAGGACCAGTACTTC.

The CDR3 sequence: CASSFRQGAGEQYF. The CDR3 bases are TGTGCCAGCAGCTTTAGACAGGGGGCGGGGGAGCAGTACTTC. V usage is TRBV7-8 and J usage is TRBJ2-7; TRBD1 aligns across 10 bases. Germline-derived CDR1 and CDR2 are SGHVS and FQNEAQ. The CDR3 covers 14 residues. Trimming removed 3 bases from V and 7 bases from J; junction bases left unmatched: 6.

This sequence joins TRBV4-2 and TRBJ2-3, with 7 bases fitting TRBD2. CDR1 and CDR2 from the germline V gene are LGHNA and YNFKEQ. The CDR3 runs to 16 residues. V was pared by 1 base and J by 4 bases, with 8 bases of the junction left unmatched. The CDR3 DNA is TGTGCCAGCAGCCAAGCCGGCGGGAGTGGGGCAGATACGCAGTATTTT. Translation gives CASSQAGGSGADTQYF.

The chain combines TRBV15 with TRBJ1-1; D might be TRBD1 (6 bases). The CDR3 runs 16 residues. Germline CDR1 is LNHNV and CDR2 is YYDKDF (reference sequence). V was pared by 0 bases and J by 1 base, with 12 bases between. The CDR3 sequence: CATSRDVGHQNTEAFF. CDR3 sequence (DNA): TGTGCCACCAGCAGAGATGTGGGACACCAGAACACTGAAGCTTTCTTT.

CDR3 nucleotide sequence: TGTGCCAGCAGCCAACGAGACAGTAACTATGGCTACACCTTC. Translated, it gives CASSQRDSNYGYTF. The V and J genes are TRBV3-1 (or the pseudogene TRBV3-2) and TRBJ1-2, with D perhaps TRBD1 (5 bases). This CDR3 is built from 14 residues. Trimming removed 2 bases from V and 1 base from J, with 8 bases in between. CDR1 LGHDT and CDR2 YNNKEL come from the germline V gene (reference sequence).

This clone was seen only once. The CDR3 DNA follows: TGCGCCAGCAGTCCCGGGACTGGCTACGAGCAGTACTTC. Protein product: CASSPGTGYEQYF. The rearrangement uses TRBV10-1 and TRBJ2-7, with a possible D match to TRBD2 (6 bases). V gave up 5 bases and J gave up 3 bases, with 11 bases separating them. Germline CDR1 and CDR2: WNHNN and SYGVQD (reference sequence). This CDR3 region has 13 residues.

This chain links TRBV7-2 with TRBJ2-1; the match to TRBD2 covers 7 bases. Per the germline V gene, CDR1 is SGHTA and CDR2 is FQGNSA. This CDR3 contains 14 residues. V shed 3 bases and J 5 bases; nucleotides not matched to a gene: 4. The CDR3 nucleotides are TGTGCCAGCAGCTTCCTAGCGGCCGACAATGAGCAGTTCTTC. Residues: CASSFLAADNEQFF.

V is TRBV7-2 and J is TRBJ1-3; D is undetermined. The length of the CDR3 is 14 residues. CDR1 SGHTA and CDR2 FQGNSA come from the germline V gene. Trimming cost V 2 bases and J 4 bases, with 9 bases left between them. CDR3 amino acids: CASSLFGTGNTIYF. As DNA, the CDR3 is TGTGCCAGCAGCTTATTTGGCACCGGAAACACCATATATTTT.

V gene TRBV19 combines with J gene TRBJ2-7, with D perhaps TRBD2 (6 bases). The germline V gene has CDR1 LNHDA and CDR2 SQIVND (reference sequence). V lost 6 bases and J 6 bases, leaving 9 bases between the germline ends. This CDR3 region has 11 residues. CDR3 sequence: CASRSGVEQYF. The CDR3 DNA sequence: TGTGCCAGTAGGTCGGGGGTCGAGCAGTACTTC.

V gene TRBV3-1 (or the pseudogene TRBV3-2) combines with J gene TRBJ1-1; 7 nucleotides line up with TRBD1. The CDR3 totals 15 residues. CDR1 and CDR2 (germline): LGHDT, YNNKEL (reference sequence). The ends lost 0 bases at V and 5 bases at J; junction bases unmatched: 6. CDR3 region: CASSQETGVGTEAFF. In nucleotides, the CDR3 is TGTGCCAGCAGCCAAGAAACAGGGGTGGGAACTGAAGCTTTCTTT.

In its sample, this clone was seen once. The chain employs TRBV7-8 and TRBJ2-2; D possibly corresponds to TRBD2 (6 bases). The CDR3 runs 16 residues. The germline gives CDR1 SGHVS, CDR2 FQNEAQ. Trimming stripped 5 bases from V and 3 bases from J, with 16 bases between. The CDR3 here is CASSPRLGGDTGELFF. The CDR3 coding sequence is TGTGCCAGCAGCCCCAGGTTAGGCGGGGACACCGGGGAGCTGTTTTTT. Complete variable domain (other parts from reference TRBV7-8 and TRBJ2-2): GAGVSQSPRYKVAKRGQDVALRCDPISGHVSLFWYQQALGQGPEFLTYFQNEAQLDKSGLPSDRFFAERPEGSVSTLKIQRTQQEDSAVYLCASSPRLGGDTGELFFGEGSRLTVL.

V and J are TRBV2 and TRBJ2-4; the D gene is possibly TRBD2 (6 bases). Germline V gene sequence: CDR1 SNHLY, CDR2 FYNNEI. The V end was cut by 8 bases, the J end by 0 bases, with 8 bases between. The CDR3 loop spans 13 amino acids. CDR3: CASQGLAKNIQYF. The CDR3, as DNA: TGTGCCAGCCAGGGACTAGCCAAAAACATTCAGTACTTC. Full variable domain (missing parts from reference TRBV2 and TRBJ2-4): EPEVTQTPSHQVTQMGQEVILRCVPISNHLYFYWYRQILGQKVEFLVSFYNNEISEKSEIFDDQFSVERPDGSNFTLKIRSTKLEDSAMYFCASQGLAKNIQYFGAGTRLSVL.

The genes are TRBV10-1 and TRBJ2-7; the D gene is possibly TRBD1 (7 bases). V lost 0 bases to trimming and J lost 10 bases, with 19 bases between them. There are 15 residues in the CDR3. In germline, CDR1 is WNHNN, CDR2 SYGVQD (reference sequence). CDR3 sequence reads: CASSESPFDREEQYF. CDR3 DNA: TGCGCCAGCAGTGAGTCCCCATTCGACAGGGAGGAACAGTACTTC.

This clone was counted once. The chain combines TRBV29-1 with TRBJ1-2; D is ambiguous. Germline CDR1 SQVTM, CDR2 ANQGSEA. The V gene lost 3 bases and the J gene lost 8 bases, with 16 bases spanning the gap. This CDR3 contains 13 residues. In DNA, the CDR3 is TGCAGCGTTGATTCTTTTGTAAAGGAGGGCTACACCTTC. Translated: CSVDSFVKEGYTF.

This rearrangement joins TRBV5-1 to TRBJ2-6, with 9 bases identical to TRBD1. The junction had 4 bases not matched to a gene; V was cut back by 1 base and J by 2 bases. The CDR3 has 17 residues. CDR1 is SGHRS and CDR2 is YFSETQ in the germline V gene. CDR3 nucleotides: TGCGCCAGCAGCTTGAGACAGGGGGTCACTGGGGCCAACGTCCTGACTTTC. Protein: CASSLRQGVTGANVLTF.

This rearrangement joins TRBV19 to TRBJ1-5, with TRBD1 matching 8 bases. The ends lost 8 bases at V and 4 bases at J; junction bases unmatched: 7. Germline V gene data show CDR1 as LNHDA and CDR2 as SQIVND (reference sequence). The CDR3 runs to 14 residues. The CDR3 reads CASSRTGLNQPQHF. CDR3 nucleotides: TGTGCCAGTTCCCGGACAGGGCTAAATCAGCCCCAGCATTTT. The full variable domain, rest sourced from reference TRBV19 and TRBJ1-5, is DGGITQSPKYLFRKEGQNVTLSCEQNLNHDAMYWYRQDPGQGLRLIYYSQIVNDFQKGDIAEGYSVSREKKESFPLTVTSAQKNPTAFYLCASSRTGLNQPQHFGDGTRLSIL.

V and J are TRBV7-2 and TRBJ1-2; D unresolved. Germline V lookup: CDR1 SGHTA, CDR2 FQGNSA. The length of the CDR3 is 14 residues. V lost 2 bases and J lost 1, with 8 bases in between. CDR3 in DNA: TGTGCCAGCAGCTTAAGCGGATTTAACTATGGCTACACCTTC. Translated, it gives CASSLSGFNYGYTF. Full variable domain (outside the CDR3, taken from reference TRBV7-2 and TRBJ1-2): GAGVSQSPSNKVTEKGKDVELRCDPISGHTALYWYRQSLGQGLEFLIYFQGNSAPDKSGLPSDRFSAERTGGSVSTLTIQRTQQEDSAVYLCASSLSGFNYGYTFGSGTRLTVV.

As DNA, the CDR3 is TGTGCCAGCAGTTACCAGGGAGGTACTCAGCCCCAGCATTTT. Its translation is CASSYQGGTQPQHF. V and J are TRBV6-5 and TRBJ1-5; possible D gene TRBD1, 5 bases. The CDR3 length is 14 residues. Trimming took off 2 bases at V and 6 bases at J, with 11 bases between the two ends. Germline V lookup: CDR1 MNHEY, CDR2 SVGAGI.

The genes are TRBV6-2 or TRBV6-3 and TRBJ1-5, with TRBD1 matching 7 bases. Germline loops: CDR1 MNHEY, CDR2 SVGEGT. The CDR3 loop spans 14 amino acids. With 4 bases clipped from V and 3 bases from J, the junction kept 3 bases outside the gene matches. The chain's CDR3 is CASSWTGTNQPQHF. The CDR3 DNA sequence: TGTGCCAGCAGTTGGACAGGAACCAATCAGCCCCAGCATTTT.